Detailed here is one TCR beta chain. Per germline, CDR1 LNHDA and CDR2 SQIVND (reference sequence). V gave up 3 bases and J gave up 11 bases, with 11 bases separating them. The CDR3 sequence is 12 residues long. This record comes from a study of PD-1 blockade in classical Hodgkin lymphoma. Noted time point: cycle 4 day 1 (C4D1), after 5 to 7 weeks of nivolumab. In every patient, relapse followed autologous stem cell transplantation, while exposure to brentuximab vedotin differed. With magnetic negative selection, CD4+ T cells were purified from PBMCs that had been thawed. The assay was immunoSEQ multiplex PCR, and TCRdb's table has in-frame clones only and misses some. The top ten hold roughly 2.5% of the sample, which has around 18,000 clones, 65% to 80% seen once.

The specimen was CD4+ T cells from blood, collected before the fourth cycle of nivolumab. The TCR sequence derives from a human donor with classical Hodgkin lymphoma. The chain carries TRBV19 and TRBJ1-5, with TRBD1 as a possible D gene (5 bases). The CDR3 region is CASSMPGRAQHF. In nucleotides, the CDR3 is TGTGCCAGTAGTATGCCAGGGAGAGCCCAGCATTTT.